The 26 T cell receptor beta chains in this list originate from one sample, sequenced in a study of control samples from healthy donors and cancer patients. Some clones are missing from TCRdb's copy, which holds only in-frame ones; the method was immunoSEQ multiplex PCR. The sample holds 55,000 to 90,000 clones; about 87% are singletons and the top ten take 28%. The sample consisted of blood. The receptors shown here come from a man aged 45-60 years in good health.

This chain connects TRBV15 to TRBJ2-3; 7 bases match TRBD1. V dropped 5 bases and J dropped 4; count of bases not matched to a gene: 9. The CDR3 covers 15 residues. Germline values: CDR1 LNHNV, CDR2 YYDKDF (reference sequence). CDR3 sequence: CATSGKRQGSDTQYF. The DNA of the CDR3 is TGTGCCACCAGCGGAAAACGACAGGGATCAGATACGCAGTATTTT.

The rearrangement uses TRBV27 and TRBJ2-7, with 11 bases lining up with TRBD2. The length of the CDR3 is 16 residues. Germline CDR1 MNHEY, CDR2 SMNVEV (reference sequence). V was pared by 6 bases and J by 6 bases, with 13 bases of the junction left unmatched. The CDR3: CASRAHSGGGNGEQYF. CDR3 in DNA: TGTGCCAGCAGAGCTCATAGCGGGGGGGGAAACGGCGAGCAGTACTTC.

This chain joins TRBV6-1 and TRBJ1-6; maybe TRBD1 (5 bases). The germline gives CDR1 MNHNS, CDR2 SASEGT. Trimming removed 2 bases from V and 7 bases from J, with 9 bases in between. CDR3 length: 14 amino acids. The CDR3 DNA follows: TGTGCCAGCAGTGAACAGGGAAGGAATTCACCCCTCCACTTT. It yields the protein CASSEQGRNSPLHF.

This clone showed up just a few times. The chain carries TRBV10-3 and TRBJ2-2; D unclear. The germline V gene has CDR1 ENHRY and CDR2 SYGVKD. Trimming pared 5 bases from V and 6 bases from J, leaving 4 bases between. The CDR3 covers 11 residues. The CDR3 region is CAISWAGELFF. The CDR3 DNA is TGTGCCATCAGTTGGGCCGGGGAGCTGTTTTTT.

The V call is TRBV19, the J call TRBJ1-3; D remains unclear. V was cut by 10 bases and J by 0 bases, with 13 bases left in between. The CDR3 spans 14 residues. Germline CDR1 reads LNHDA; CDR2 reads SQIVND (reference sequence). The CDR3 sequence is CATLRPGSGNTIYF. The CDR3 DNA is TGTGCCACCCTTCGACCGGGCTCTGGAAACACCATATATTTT.

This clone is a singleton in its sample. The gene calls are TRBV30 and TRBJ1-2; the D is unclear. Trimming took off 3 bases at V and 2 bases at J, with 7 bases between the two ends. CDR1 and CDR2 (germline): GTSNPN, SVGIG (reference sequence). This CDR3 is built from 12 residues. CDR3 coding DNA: TGTGCCTGGAGAGGACGAAACTATGGCTACACCTTC. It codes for CAWRGRNYGYTF.

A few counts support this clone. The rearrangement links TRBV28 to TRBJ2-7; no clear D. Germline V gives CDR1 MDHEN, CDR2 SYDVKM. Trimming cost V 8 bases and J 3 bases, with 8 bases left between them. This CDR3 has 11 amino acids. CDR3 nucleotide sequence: TGTGCCAGCGGCAGTGGCTACGAGCAGTACTTC. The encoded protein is CASGSGYEQYF.

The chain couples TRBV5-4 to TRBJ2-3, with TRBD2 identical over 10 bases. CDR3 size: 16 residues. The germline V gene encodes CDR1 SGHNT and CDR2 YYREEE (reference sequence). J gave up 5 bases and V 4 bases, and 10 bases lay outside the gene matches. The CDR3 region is CASSAGLAAPIDTQYF. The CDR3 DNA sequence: TGTGCCAGCAGCGCCGGACTAGCGGCACCAATAGATACGCAGTATTTT.

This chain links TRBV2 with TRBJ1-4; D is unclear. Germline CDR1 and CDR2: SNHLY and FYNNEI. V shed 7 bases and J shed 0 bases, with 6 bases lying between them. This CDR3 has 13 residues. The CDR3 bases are TGTGCCAGCAAGGCTGCAACTAATGAAAAACTGTTTTTT. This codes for CASKAATNEKLFF.

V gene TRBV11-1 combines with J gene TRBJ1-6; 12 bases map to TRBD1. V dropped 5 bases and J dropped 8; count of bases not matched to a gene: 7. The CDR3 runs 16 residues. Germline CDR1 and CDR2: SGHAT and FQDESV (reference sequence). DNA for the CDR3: TGTGCCAGCAGCCAGGGACAGGGGGCAGCGCATTCACCCCTCCACTTT. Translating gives CASSQGQGAAHSPLHF.

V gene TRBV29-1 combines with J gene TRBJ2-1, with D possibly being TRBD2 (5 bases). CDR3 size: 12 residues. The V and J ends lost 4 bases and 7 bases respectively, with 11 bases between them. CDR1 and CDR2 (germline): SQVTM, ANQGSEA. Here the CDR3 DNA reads TGCAGCGTTGTCTTCGGGGTTAATGAGCAGTTCTTC. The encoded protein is CSVVFGVNEQFF.

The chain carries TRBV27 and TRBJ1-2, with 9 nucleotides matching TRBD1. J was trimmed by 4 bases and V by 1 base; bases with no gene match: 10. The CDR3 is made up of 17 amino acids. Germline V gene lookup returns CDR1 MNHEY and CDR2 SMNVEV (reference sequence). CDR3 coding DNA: TGTGCCAGCAGTTTATTAGATGGACAGGGGACGGTCTATGGCTACACCTTC. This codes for CASSLLDGQGTVYGYTF.

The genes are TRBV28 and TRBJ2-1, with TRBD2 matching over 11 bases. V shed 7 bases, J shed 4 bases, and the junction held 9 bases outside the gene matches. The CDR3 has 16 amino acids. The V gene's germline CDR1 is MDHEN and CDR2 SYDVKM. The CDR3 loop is CASNLAGGGGYNEQFF. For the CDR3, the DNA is TGTGCCAGCAATCTAGCGGGAGGAGGGGGTTACAATGAGCAGTTCTTC.

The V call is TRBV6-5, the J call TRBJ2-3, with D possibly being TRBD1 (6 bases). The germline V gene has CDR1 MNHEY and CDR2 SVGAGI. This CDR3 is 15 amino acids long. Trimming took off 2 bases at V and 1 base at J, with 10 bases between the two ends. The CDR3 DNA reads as TGTGCCAGCAGTTACGGGGGCAGGGGCACAGATACGCAGTATTTT. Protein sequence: CASSYGGRGTDTQYF.

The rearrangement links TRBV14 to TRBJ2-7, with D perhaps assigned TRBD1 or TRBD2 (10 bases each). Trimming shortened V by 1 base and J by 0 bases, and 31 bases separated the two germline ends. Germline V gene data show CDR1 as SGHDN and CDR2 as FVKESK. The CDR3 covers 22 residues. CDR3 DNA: TGTGCCAGCAGCCAAGGCCTAGCGGGGGACAGGGGCCGAAAACCGAGCTCCTACGAGCAGTACTTC. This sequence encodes CASSQGLAGDRGRKPSSYEQYF. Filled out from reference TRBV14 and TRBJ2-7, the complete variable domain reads EAGVTQFPSHSVIEKGQTVTLRCDPISGHDNLYWYRRVMGKEIKFLLHFVKESKQDESGMPNNRFLAERTGGTYSTLKVQPAELEDSGVYFCASSQGLAGDRGRKPSSYEQYFGPGTRLTVT.

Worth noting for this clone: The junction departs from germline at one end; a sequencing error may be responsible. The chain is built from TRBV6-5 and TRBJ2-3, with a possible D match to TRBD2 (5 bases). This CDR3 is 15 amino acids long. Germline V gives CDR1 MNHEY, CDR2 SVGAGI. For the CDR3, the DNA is TGTACCAGCAGCCCCCAGCGGTTTAGCACAGATACGCAGTATTTT. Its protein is CTSSPQRFSTDTQYF.

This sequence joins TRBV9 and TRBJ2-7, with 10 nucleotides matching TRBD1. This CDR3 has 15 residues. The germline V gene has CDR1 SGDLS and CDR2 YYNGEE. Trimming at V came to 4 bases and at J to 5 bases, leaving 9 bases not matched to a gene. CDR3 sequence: CASSPRQGAGHEQYF. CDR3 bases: TGTGCCAGCAGCCCTCGACAGGGGGCCGGCCACGAGCAGTACTTC.

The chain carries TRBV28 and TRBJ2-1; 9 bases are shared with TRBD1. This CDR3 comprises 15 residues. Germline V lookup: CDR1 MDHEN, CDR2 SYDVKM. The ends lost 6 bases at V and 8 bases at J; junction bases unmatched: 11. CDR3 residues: CASSQGTGTIDEQFF. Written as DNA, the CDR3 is TGTGCCAGCAGCCAGGGGACAGGGACAATCGATGAGCAGTTCTTC.

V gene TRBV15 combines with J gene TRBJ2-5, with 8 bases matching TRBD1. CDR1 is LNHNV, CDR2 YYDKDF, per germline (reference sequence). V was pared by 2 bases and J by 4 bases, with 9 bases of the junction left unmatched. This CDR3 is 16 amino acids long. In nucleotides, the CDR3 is TGTGCCACCAGCAGAATTCAGGGGGCTGCTGGAGAGACCCAGTACTTC. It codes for CATSRIQGAAGETQYF. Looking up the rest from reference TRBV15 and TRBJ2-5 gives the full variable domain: DAMVIQNPRYQVTQFGKPVTLSCSQTLNHNVMYWYQQKSSQAPKLLFHYYDKDFNNEADTPDNFQSRRPNTSFCFLDIRSPGLGDTAMYLCATSRIQGAAGETQYFGPGTRLLVL.

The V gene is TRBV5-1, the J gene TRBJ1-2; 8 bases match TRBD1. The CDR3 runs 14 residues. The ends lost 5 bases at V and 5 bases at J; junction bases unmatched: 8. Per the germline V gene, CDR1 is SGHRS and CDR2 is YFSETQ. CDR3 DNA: TGCGCCAGCAGTTCGGGACAGGTTTTTTATGGCTACACCTTC. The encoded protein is CASSSGQVFYGYTF.

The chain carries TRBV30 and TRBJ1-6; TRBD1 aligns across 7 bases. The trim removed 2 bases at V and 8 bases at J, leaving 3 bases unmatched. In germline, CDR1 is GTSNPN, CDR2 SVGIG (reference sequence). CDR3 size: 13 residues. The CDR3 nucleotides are TGTGCCTGGAGTCCCACAGGGGATTCACCCCTCCACTTT. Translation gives CAWSPTGDSPLHF.

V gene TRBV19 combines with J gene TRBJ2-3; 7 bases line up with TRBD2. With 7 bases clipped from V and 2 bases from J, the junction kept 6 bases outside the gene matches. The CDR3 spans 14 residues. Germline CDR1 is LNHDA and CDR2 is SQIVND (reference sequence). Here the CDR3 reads CASNPGLPTDTQYF. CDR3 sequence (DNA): TGTGCCAGTAATCCGGGACTACCCACAGATACGCAGTATTTT.

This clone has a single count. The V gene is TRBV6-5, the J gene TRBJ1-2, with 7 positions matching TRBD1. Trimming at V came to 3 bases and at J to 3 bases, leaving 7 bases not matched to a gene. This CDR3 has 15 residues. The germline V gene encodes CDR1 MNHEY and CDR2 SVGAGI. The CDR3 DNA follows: TGTGCCAGCAGTTATACGGGACAGTTGGACTATGGCTACACCTTC. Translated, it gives CASSYTGQLDYGYTF.

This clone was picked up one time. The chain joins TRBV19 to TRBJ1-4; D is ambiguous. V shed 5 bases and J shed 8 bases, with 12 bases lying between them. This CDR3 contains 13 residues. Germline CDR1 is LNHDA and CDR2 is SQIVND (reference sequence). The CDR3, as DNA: TGTGCCAGTAGTCAGAAAGTTGGGGAAAAACTGTTTTTT. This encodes CASSQKVGEKLFF.

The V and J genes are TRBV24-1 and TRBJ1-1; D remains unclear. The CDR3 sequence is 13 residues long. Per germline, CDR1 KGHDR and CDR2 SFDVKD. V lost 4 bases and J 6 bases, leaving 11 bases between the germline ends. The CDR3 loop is CATSERGESEAFF. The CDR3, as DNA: TGTGCCACCAGTGAAAGAGGCGAGTCTGAAGCTTTCTTT.

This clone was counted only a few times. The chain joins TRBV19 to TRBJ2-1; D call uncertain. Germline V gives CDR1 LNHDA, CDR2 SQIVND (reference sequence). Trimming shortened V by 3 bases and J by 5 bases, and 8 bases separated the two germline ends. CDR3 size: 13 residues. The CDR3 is CASSIGQNNEQFF. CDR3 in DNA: TGTGCCAGTAGTATTGGGCAGAACAATGAGCAGTTCTTC.